A single sample is the source of the 8 T cell receptor beta chains below, sequenced in a study of T cell repertoires in cytomegalovirus infection. Their cognate antigens are unknown. TCRdb redid the calling of the reads with MiXCR, one entry per CDR3 protein. Found here are around 750,000 distinct CDR3 sequences, around a third of them singletons; the top ten hold under 15%. The sample consisted of cultured CD8+ T cells from PBMCs, taken from culture after CMV antigen stimulation. The receptors shown here come from a human donor in good health (CMV status not recorded). Some clones in this sample may be carry-over from other donors' samples.

V gene TRBV12-3 or TRBV12-4 combines with J gene TRBJ1-5, with D tentatively TRBD1 (5 bases). V was trimmed by 0 bases and J by 6 bases, leaving 9 bases between them. The length of the CDR3 is 14 residues. The CDR3 protein is CASSLAPRAQPQHF. The CDR3 DNA is TGTGCCAGCAGTTTAGCGCCCAGGGCTCAGCCCCAGCATTTT.

This clonotype was counted many times. The chain joins TRBV7-2 to TRBJ1-5, with a weak D call TRBD1 (5 bases). V shed 3 bases and J shed 0 bases, with 12 bases lying between them. This CDR3 comprises 16 residues. CDR1 is SGHTA and CDR2 is FQGNSA in the germline V gene. Written as DNA, the CDR3 is TGTGCCAGCAGCTTGGACTGGGGGTATAGCAATCAGCCCCAGCATTTT. This gives the protein CASSLDWGYSNQPQHF.

This clonotype was counted only a few times. This chain connects TRBV7-6 to TRBJ2-5; TRBD2 is a possible D gene (5 bases). Germline CDR1 is SGHVS and CDR2 is FNYEAQ. The CDR3 is made up of 13 amino acids. The V gene lost 5 bases and the J gene lost 5 bases, with 12 bases spanning the gap. The CDR3 DNA reads TGTGCCAGCAGCCCCGTGATAGCGGAGACCCAGTACTTC. Its protein is CASSPVIAETQYF.

This clonotype occurred a few times. The chain uses TRBV6-6 and TRBJ1-1; tentative D call: TRBD1 (6 bases). The germline V and J ends were trimmed by 9 bases and 0 bases, with 11 bases remaining between them. Germline V gene sequence: CDR1 MNHNY, CDR2 SVGAGI (reference sequence). This CDR3 comprises 13 residues. CDR3 residues: CASWDTMNTEAFF. The CDR3 DNA reads as TGTGCCAGTTGGGACACTATGAACACTGAAGCTTTCTTT.

This clonotype was counted only a few times. The V gene is TRBV6-6, the J gene TRBJ1-4; 8 positions agree with TRBD1. The germline gives CDR1 MNHNY, CDR2 SVGAGI (reference sequence). The CDR3 has 12 amino acids. The CDR3 sequence is CASGQGGEKLFF. The CDR3, as DNA: TGTGCTTCCGGACAGGGTGGAGAAAAACTGTTTTTT.

The V call is TRBV12-3 or TRBV12-4, the J call TRBJ1-1, with unresolved D. The V end was cut by 10 bases, the J end by 2 bases, with 11 bases between. The CDR3 consists of 12 residues. The CDR3 protein is CANRLGNTEAFF. In nucleotides, the CDR3 is TGTGCCAACCGCTTGGGTAACACTGAAGCTTTCTTT.

V and J are TRBV6-1 and TRBJ2-5, with TRBD1 as a possible D gene (5 bases). The V gene's germline CDR1 is MNHNS and CDR2 SASEGT. The CDR3 covers 15 residues. Trimming took off 2 bases at V and 1 base at J, with 11 bases between the two ends. DNA of the CDR3: TGTGCCAGCAGTGAACTGGGGCGGATCCAAGAGACCCAGTACTTC. Translating gives CASSELGRIQETQYF.

This clonotype was counted at least ten times. The CDR3 loop is CASSLNPTRELFF. In DNA, the CDR3 is TGTGCCAGCAGCTTAAATCCAACTCGGGAGCTGTTTTTT. V is TRBV7-2 and J is TRBJ2-2; D call uncertain. Trimming took 2 bases from V and 9 from J, leaving 10 bases between them. Germline CDR1 and CDR2: SGHTA and FQGNSA. The CDR3 covers 13 residues.